These T cell receptor beta chains were read from a single sample in a study of Ad26.COV2.S vaccination and SARS-CoV-2 variants. Profiling relied on immunoSEQ multiplex PCR, and the TCRdb table lists in-frame clones only, not all of them. This table holds a few hundred thousand clones, about four fifths found once. Sequences were derived from peripheral blood, sampled in a trial of Ad26.COV2.S vaccine versus placebo. These receptors were collected from a person between 18 and 65 years old who received the Ad26.COV2.S COVID-19 vaccine or a placebo. Each CDR3 is given with its conserved first and last residue. The D gene is left open where the match is weak. Clone sizes are given selectively: once, few, many, or a class where the clone is expanded.

D gene: NA
V gene: TRBV7-9
CDR3 length: 14
clone size: NA
J gene: TRBJ2-7
CDR3 DNA: TGTGCCAGCAGCCCGCGACAGAACTCCTACGAGCAGTACTTC
CDR3 protein: CASSPRQNSYEQYF

D gene: TRBD2
V gene: TRBV11-3
CDR3 length: 13
clone size: NA
J gene: TRBJ2-7
CDR3 DNA: TGTGCCAGCAGCCTTAGCGGGAGTGGGGAGCAGTACTTC
CDR3 protein: CASSLSGSGEQYF

D gene: NA
V gene: TRBV11-2
CDR3 length: 14
clone size: NA
J gene: TRBJ1-6
CDR3 DNA: TGTGCCAGCAGCTTAGGGCAGGACCTTTCACCCCTCCACTTT
CDR3 protein: CASSLGQDLSPLHF

D gene: TRBD2
V gene: TRBV11-3
CDR3 length: 13
clone size: NA
J gene: TRBJ2-7
CDR3 DNA: TGTGCCAGCAGCTTAACTCGCGGGGGGGACCGATACTTC
CDR3 protein: CASSLTRGGDRYF

D gene: NA
V gene: TRBV4-1
CDR3 length: 13
clone size: NA
J gene: TRBJ1-1
CDR3 DNA: TGCGCCAGCAGCCAAGTACAGACTACCGAAGCTTTCTTT
CDR3 protein: CASSQVQTTEAFF

D gene: NA
V gene: TRBV4-1
CDR3 length: 13
clone size: NA
J gene: TRBJ2-7
CDR3 DNA: TGCGCCAGCAGCCAATTGAAGGGGTCCGAGCAGTACTTC
CDR3 protein: CASSQLKGSEQYF

D gene: TRBD1
V gene: TRBV6-1
CDR3 length: 16
clone size: few
J gene: TRBJ1-6
CDR3 DNA: TGTGCCAGCAGTGGCTCGACAGGGGGCTTAAGGTCACCCCTCCACTTT
CDR3 protein: CASSGSTGGLRSPLHF

D gene: NA
V gene: TRBV3-1/TRBV3-2
CDR3 length: 12
clone size: NA
J gene: TRBJ2-3
CDR3 DNA: TGTGCCAGCAGTGGGGGATCAGATACGCAGTATTTT
CDR3 protein: CASSGGSDTQYF

D gene: TRBD2
V gene: TRBV10-3
CDR3 length: 17
clone size: NA
J gene: TRBJ2-7
CDR3 DNA: TGTGCCATCAGTGATTCAACTGGACTAGCGGATGCCTACGAGCAGTACTTC
CDR3 protein: CAISDSTGLADAYEQYF

D gene: TRBD2
V gene: TRBV7-3
CDR3 length: 15
clone size: NA
J gene: TRBJ2-3
CDR3 DNA: TGTGCCAGCAGCTTGCTGGGACTAGCGACAGATACGCAGTATTTT
CDR3 protein: CASSLLGLATDTQYF

D gene: NA
V gene: TRBV18
CDR3 length: 11
clone size: NA
J gene: TRBJ1-1
CDR3 DNA: TGTGCCAGCTCACAGGGGACTGAAGCTTTCTTT
CDR3 protein: CASSQGTEAFF

D gene: NA
V gene: TRBV4-1
CDR3 length: 11
clone size: NA
J gene: TRBJ2-7
CDR3 DNA: TGCGCCAGCAGCGCCGGGTACGAGCAGTACTTC
CDR3 protein: CASSAGYEQYF

D gene: NA
V gene: TRBV19
CDR3 length: 13
clone size: NA
J gene: TRBJ1-2
CDR3 DNA: TGTGCCACCTCAATCGACAGTCACTATGGCTACACCTTC
CDR3 protein: CATSIDSHYGYTF

D gene: NA
V gene: TRBV2
CDR3 length: 14
clone size: NA
J gene: TRBJ1-5
CDR3 DNA: TGTGCCAGCAGTGATTGGGTAGTGGATCAGCCCCAGCATTTT
CDR3 protein: CASSDWVVDQPQHF

D gene: NA
V gene: TRBV27
CDR3 length: 14
clone size: once
J gene: TRBJ2-2
CDR3 DNA: TGTGCCAGCAGTCAGGGCCCTGACTCCGGGGAGCTGTTTTTT
CDR3 protein: CASSQGPDSGELFF

D gene: NA
V gene: TRBV2
CDR3 length: 14
clone size: NA
J gene: TRBJ2-1
CDR3 DNA: TGTGCCAGCTCGGGGGGACACCTCTACAATGAGCAGTTCTTC
CDR3 protein: CASSGGHLYNEQFF

D gene: NA
V gene: TRBV23-1
CDR3 length: 14
clone size: NA
J gene: TRBJ2-7
CDR3 DNA: TGCGCCAGCAGACCGACTCCAAGCTCCTACGAGCAGTACTTC
CDR3 protein: CASRPTPSSYEQYF

D gene: NA
V gene: TRBV20-1
CDR3 length: 14
clone size: NA
J gene: TRBJ2-1
CDR3 DNA: TGCAGTGCTAGTAAGGGCAGCAAACTCAATGAGCAGTTCTTC
CDR3 protein: CSASKGSKLNEQFF

D gene: NA
V gene: TRBV5-5
CDR3 length: 15
clone size: NA
J gene: TRBJ2-3
CDR3 DNA: TGTGCCAGCAGCTTTGGGGGTCCTAGCACAGATACGCAGTATTTT
CDR3 protein: CASSFGGPSTDTQYF

D gene: TRBD1
V gene: TRBV5-1
CDR3 length: 17
clone size: NA
J gene: TRBJ1-1
CDR3 DNA: TGCGCCAGCAGCTTGGTTCTCAGGACAGGGCGGGGGACTGAAGCTTTCTTT
CDR3 protein: CASSLVLRTGRGTEAFF

D gene: NA
V gene: TRBV27
CDR3 length: 16
clone size: NA
J gene: TRBJ2-7
CDR3 DNA: TGTGCCAGCAGTTTATCGGCGCGGGAACTCCCGGGGGAGCAGTACTTC
CDR3 protein: CASSLSARELPGEQYF

D gene: NA
V gene: TRBV4-1
CDR3 length: 16
clone size: once
J gene: TRBJ2-1
CDR3 DNA: TGCGCCAGCAGCCAAGGACCGACAACAACCTACAATGAGCAGTTCTTC
CDR3 protein: CASSQGPTTTYNEQFF

D gene: NA
V gene: TRBV27
CDR3 length: 15
clone size: NA
J gene: TRBJ2-3
CDR3 DNA: TGTGCCAGCAGTTTAAAAGGGGCGAGCACAGATACGCAGTATTTT
CDR3 protein: CASSLKGASTDTQYF

D gene: NA
V gene: TRBV10-2
CDR3 length: 13
clone size: NA
J gene: TRBJ1-1
CDR3 DNA: TGCGCCAGCAGTCATGGAAGGAACACTGAAGCTTTCTTT
CDR3 protein: CASSHGRNTEAFF

D gene: NA
V gene: TRBV7-9
CDR3 length: 14
clone size: NA
J gene: TRBJ2-7
CDR3 DNA: TGTGCCAGCAGCTTAGAACGGAACTCCTACGAGCAGTACTTC
CDR3 protein: CASSLERNSYEQYF

D gene: TRBD2
V gene: TRBV2
CDR3 length: 15
clone size: NA
J gene: TRBJ2-1
CDR3 DNA: TGTGCCAGCAGAGCTAGCGGGGGGGTATTTGATGAGCAGTTCTTC
CDR3 protein: CASRASGGVFDEQFF

D gene: NA
V gene: TRBV6-2/TRBV6-3
CDR3 length: 13
clone size: few
J gene: TRBJ1-1
CDR3 DNA: TGTGCCAGCAGTTTTAATCCGGAGGCTGAAGCTTTCTTT
CDR3 protein: CASSFNPEAEAFF

D gene: NA
V gene: TRBV13
CDR3 length: 14
clone size: NA
J gene: TRBJ2-5
CDR3 DNA: TGTGCCAGCAGATGGACGGAGGTGGGAGAGACCCAGTACTTC
CDR3 protein: CASRWTEVGETQYF

D gene: TRBD2
V gene: TRBV7-9
CDR3 length: 15
clone size: NA
J gene: TRBJ2-3
CDR3 DNA: TGTGCCAGCAGCCTTGGGACTAGTGGCACAGATACGCAGTATTTT
CDR3 protein: CASSLGTSGTDTQYF

D gene: NA
V gene: TRBV27
CDR3 length: 13
clone size: NA
J gene: TRBJ1-2
CDR3 DNA: TGTGCCAGCAGTTTAACTGTGAACTATGGCTACACCTTC
CDR3 protein: CASSLTVNYGYTF

D gene: NA
V gene: TRBV21-1
CDR3 length: 16
clone size: NA
J gene: TRBJ2-3
CDR3 DNA: TGTGCCAGCAGCAAAGAGAGGGCCAGAAGCACAGATACGCAGTATTTT
CDR3 protein: CASSKERARSTDTQYF

D gene: NA
V gene: TRBV30
CDR3 length: 14
clone size: NA
J gene: TRBJ2-7
CDR3 DNA: TGTGCTCTTCTGAGGCCCTACCCCACCTACGAGCAGTACTTC
CDR3 protein: CALLRPYPTYEQYF

D gene: NA
V gene: TRBV6-2/TRBV6-3
CDR3 length: 12
clone size: once
J gene: TRBJ2-3
CDR3 DNA: TGTGCCAGCAGTTACATCCTAGATACGCAGTATTTT
CDR3 protein: CASSYILDTQYF

D gene: TRBD2
V gene: TRBV27
CDR3 length: 13
clone size: NA
J gene: TRBJ2-7
CDR3 DNA: TGTGCCAGCAGGGCTAGCGGGAGTGGGGAGCAGTACTTC
CDR3 protein: CASRASGSGEQYF

D gene: NA
V gene: TRBV3-1/TRBV3-2
CDR3 length: 13
clone size: once
J gene: TRBJ1-2
CDR3 DNA: TGTGCCAGCAGCCTGGGCCTCGTCAATGGCTACACCTTC
CDR3 protein: CASSLGLVNGYTF

D gene: NA
V gene: TRBV7-9
CDR3 length: 15
clone size: NA
J gene: TRBJ2-3
CDR3 DNA: TGTGCCAGCAGCTTATCGGCGGGGAGGACAGATACGCAGTATTTT
CDR3 protein: CASSLSAGRTDTQYF

D gene: NA
V gene: TRBV29-1
CDR3 length: 14
clone size: few
J gene: TRBJ1-2
CDR3 DNA: TGCAGCGTTACATCCCTCCAGGGAATGAACGGCTACACCTTC
CDR3 protein: CSVTSLQGMNGYTF

D gene: NA
V gene: TRBV6-2/TRBV6-3
CDR3 length: 13
clone size: NA
J gene: TRBJ1-6
CDR3 DNA: TGTGCCAGCAGCCAGGATTGGAATTCACCCCTCCACTTT
CDR3 protein: CASSQDWNSPLHF

D gene: TRBD1
V gene: TRBV6-5
CDR3 length: 15
clone size: NA
J gene: TRBJ2-1
CDR3 DNA: TGTGCCAGCAGTCTGGGATACAGGGGGCCCGATGAGCAGTTCTTC
CDR3 protein: CASSLGYRGPDEQFF

D gene: TRBD2
V gene: TRBV5-1
CDR3 length: 14
clone size: NA
J gene: TRBJ2-1
CDR3 DNA: TGCGCCAGCAGCCCCCGGACTAGTGGGAATGAGCAGTTCTTC
CDR3 protein: CASSPRTSGNEQFF

D gene: NA
V gene: TRBV3-1/TRBV3-2
CDR3 length: 14
clone size: NA
J gene: TRBJ1-1
CDR3 DNA: TGTGCCAGCAGCCAAGTTGGTATAGACACTGAAGCTTTCTTT
CDR3 protein: CASSQVGIDTEAFF

D gene: NA
V gene: TRBV7-9
CDR3 length: 17
clone size: NA
J gene: TRBJ1-1
CDR3 DNA: TGTGCCAGCAGCTTAGCCCGGGCGCAAGTCACAAACACTGAAGCTTTCTTT
CDR3 protein: CASSLARAQVTNTEAFF

D gene: NA
V gene: TRBV12-3/TRBV12-4
CDR3 length: 11
clone size: NA
J gene: TRBJ1-1
CDR3 DNA: TGTGCCAGCAGTTTTAGCGGGGAAGCTTTCTTT
CDR3 protein: CASSFSGEAFF

D gene: NA
V gene: TRBV2
CDR3 length: 10
clone size: few
J gene: TRBJ1-6
CDR3 DNA: TGTGCCAGCAGTTCTCCGTTCCTCCACTTT
CDR3 protein: CASSSPFLHF

D gene: TRBD2
V gene: TRBV4-1
CDR3 length: 16
clone size: NA
J gene: TRBJ2-1
CDR3 DNA: TGCGCCAGCAGCATCCTACTAGCGGGAGGGCCACGTGAGCAGTTCTTC
CDR3 protein: CASSILLAGGPREQFF

D gene: TRBD2
V gene: TRBV5-1
CDR3 length: 16
clone size: NA
J gene: TRBJ2-1
CDR3 DNA: TGCGCCAGCAGCTTGGCCCCGGGAGGGGAGTACAATGAGCAGTTCTTC
CDR3 protein: CASSLAPGGEYNEQFF

D gene: NA
V gene: TRBV25-1
CDR3 length: 13
clone size: NA
J gene: TRBJ1-1
CDR3 DNA: TGTGCCAGCAGCCCGAGTTTAGGTATTTTGGTCCTCTTT
CDR3 protein: CASSPSLGILVLF

D gene: NA
V gene: TRBV15
CDR3 length: 12
clone size: NA
J gene: TRBJ1-5
CDR3 DNA: TGTGCCACCAGCCCTGGGGATAGGTCCCAGCATTTT
CDR3 protein: CATSPGDRSQHF

D gene: NA
V gene: TRBV15
CDR3 length: 12
clone size: NA
J gene: TRBJ2-3
CDR3 DNA: TGTGCCACCAGCAGACGCACAGATACGCAGTATTTT
CDR3 protein: CATSRRTDTQYF